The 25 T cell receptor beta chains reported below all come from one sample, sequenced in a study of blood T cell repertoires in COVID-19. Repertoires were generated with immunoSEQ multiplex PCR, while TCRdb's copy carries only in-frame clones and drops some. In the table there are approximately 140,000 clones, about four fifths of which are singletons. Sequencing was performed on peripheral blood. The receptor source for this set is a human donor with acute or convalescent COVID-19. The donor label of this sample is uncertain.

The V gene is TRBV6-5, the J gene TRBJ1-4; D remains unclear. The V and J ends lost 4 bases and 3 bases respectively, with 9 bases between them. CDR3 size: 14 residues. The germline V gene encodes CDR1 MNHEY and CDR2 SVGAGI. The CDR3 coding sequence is TGTGCCAGCAGTTCACAGAAGGCTAATGAAAAACTGTTTTTT. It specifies CASSSQKANEKLFF.

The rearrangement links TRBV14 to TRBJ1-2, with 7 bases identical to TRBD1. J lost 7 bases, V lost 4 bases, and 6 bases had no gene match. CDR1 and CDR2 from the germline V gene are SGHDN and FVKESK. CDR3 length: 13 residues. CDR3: CASSLRQGRGYTF. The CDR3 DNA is TGTGCCAGCAGCCTTCGACAGGGTCGTGGCTACACCTTC.

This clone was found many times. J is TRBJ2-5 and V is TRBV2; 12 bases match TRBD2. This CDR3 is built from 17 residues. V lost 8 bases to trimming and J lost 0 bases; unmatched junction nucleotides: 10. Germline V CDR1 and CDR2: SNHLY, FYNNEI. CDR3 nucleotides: TGTGCCAGCGGGAACCTAGCGGGGGGGGCGAACCAAGAGACCCAGTACTTC. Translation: CASGNLAGGANQETQYF.

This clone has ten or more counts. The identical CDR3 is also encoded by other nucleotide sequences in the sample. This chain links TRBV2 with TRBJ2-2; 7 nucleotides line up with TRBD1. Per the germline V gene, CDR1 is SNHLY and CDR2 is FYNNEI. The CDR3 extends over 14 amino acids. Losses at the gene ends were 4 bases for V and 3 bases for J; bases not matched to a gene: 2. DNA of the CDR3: TGTGCCAGCAGTGGACAGGGATACACCGGGGAGCTGTTTTTT. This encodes CASSGQGYTGELFF.

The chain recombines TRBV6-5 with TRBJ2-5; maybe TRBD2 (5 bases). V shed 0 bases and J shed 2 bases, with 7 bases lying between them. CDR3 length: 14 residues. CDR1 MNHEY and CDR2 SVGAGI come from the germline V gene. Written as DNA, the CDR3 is TGTGCCAGCAGTTACTCTGGGGAGCAAGAGACCCAGTACTTC. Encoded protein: CASSYSGEQETQYF.

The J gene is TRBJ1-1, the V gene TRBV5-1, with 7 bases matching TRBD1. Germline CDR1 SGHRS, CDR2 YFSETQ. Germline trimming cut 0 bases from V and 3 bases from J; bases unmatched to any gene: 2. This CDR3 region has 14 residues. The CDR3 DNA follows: TGCGCCAGCAGCTTGGAGGGGGCGGACACTGAAGCTTTCTTT. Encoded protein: CASSLEGADTEAFF.

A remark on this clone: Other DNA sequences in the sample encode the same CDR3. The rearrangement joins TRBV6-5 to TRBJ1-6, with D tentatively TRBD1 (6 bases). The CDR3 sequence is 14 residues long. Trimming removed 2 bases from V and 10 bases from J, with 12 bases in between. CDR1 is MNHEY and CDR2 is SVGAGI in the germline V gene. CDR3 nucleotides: TGTGCCAGCAGTTACGGGCAGGGGAGCTCACCCCTCCACTTT. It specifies CASSYGQGSSPLHF.

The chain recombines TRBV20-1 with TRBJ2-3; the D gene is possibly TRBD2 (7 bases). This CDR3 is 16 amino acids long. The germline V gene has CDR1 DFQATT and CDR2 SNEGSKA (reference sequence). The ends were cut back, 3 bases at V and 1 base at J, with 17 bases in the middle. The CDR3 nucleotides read TGCAGTGCTAGTCACGCGGGGGCGTGGGGCACAGATACGCAGTATTTT. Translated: CSASHAGAWGTDTQYF.

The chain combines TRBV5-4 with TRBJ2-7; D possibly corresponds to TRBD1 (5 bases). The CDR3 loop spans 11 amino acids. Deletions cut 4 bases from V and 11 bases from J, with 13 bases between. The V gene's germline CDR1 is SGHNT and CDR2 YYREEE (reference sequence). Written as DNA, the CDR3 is TGTGCCAGCAGCCACAGGATTCAGGAGTACTTC. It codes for CASSHRIQEYF.

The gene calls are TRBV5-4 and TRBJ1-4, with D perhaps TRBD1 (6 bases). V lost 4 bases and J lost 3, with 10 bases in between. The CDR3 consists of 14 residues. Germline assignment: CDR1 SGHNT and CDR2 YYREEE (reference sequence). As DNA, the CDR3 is TGTGCCAGCAGCGGGGACAACTCTAATGAAAAACTGTTTTTT. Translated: CASSGDNSNEKLFF. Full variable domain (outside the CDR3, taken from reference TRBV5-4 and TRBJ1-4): ETGVTQSPTHLIKTRGQQVTLRCSSQSGHNTVSWYQQALGQGPQFIFQYYREEENGRGNFPPRFSGLQFPNYSSELNVNALELDDSALYLCASSGDNSNEKLFFGSGTQLSVL.

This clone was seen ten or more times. The CDR3 DNA is TGTGCCAGCAGTGAAGAGCCTTGGACAGGCCAGGCCCCCCATTTCTTT. It encodes CASSEEPWTGQAPHFF. J is TRBJ1-1 and V is TRBV2; 7 nucleotides match TRBD1. Looked up from germline, CDR1 is SNHLY and CDR2 is FYNNEI. Losses at the gene ends were 1 base for V and 13 bases for J; bases not matched to a gene: 18. This CDR3 region has 16 residues.

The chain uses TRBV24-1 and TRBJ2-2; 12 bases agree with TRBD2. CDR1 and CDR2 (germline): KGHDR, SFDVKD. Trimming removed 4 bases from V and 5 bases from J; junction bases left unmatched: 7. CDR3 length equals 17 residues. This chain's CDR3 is CATSDLTSGGNTGELFF. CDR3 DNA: TGTGCCACCAGTGACCTAACTAGCGGGGGGAATACCGGGGAGCTGTTTTTT.

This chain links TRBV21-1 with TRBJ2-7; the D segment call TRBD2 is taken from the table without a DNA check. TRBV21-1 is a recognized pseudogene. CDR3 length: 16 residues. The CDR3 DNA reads TGTGCCAGCAGCACGACGTCCCCGGGTGAGGTCTACGAGCAGTACTTC. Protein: CASSTTSPGEVYEQYF.

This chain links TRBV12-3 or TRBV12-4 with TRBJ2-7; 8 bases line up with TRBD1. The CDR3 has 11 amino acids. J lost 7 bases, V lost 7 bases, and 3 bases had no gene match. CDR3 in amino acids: CASTQGAEQYF. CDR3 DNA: TGTGCCAGCACCCAGGGGGCTGAGCAGTACTTC.

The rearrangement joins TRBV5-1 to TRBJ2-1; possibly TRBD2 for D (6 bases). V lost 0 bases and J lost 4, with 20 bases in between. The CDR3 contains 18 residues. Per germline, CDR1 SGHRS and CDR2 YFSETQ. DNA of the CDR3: TGCGCCAGCAGCTTGGCCGGTTTTCGGGACTCGCCTTACAATGAGCAGTTCTTC. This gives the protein CASSLAGFRDSPYNEQFF.

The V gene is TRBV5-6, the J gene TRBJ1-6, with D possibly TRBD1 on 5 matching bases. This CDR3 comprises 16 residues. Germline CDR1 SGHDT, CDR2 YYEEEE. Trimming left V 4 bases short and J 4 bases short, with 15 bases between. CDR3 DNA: TGTGCCAGCAGCGGAGGGGCAGGGCAATATAATTCACCCCTCCACTTT. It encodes CASSGGAGQYNSPLHF.

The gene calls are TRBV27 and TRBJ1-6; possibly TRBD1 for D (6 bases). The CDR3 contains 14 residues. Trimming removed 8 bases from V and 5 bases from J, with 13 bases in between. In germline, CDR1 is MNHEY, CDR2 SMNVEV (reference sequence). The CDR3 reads CASRWGQNNSPLHF. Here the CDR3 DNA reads TGTGCCAGCCGATGGGGGCAGAATAATTCACCCCTCCACTTT.

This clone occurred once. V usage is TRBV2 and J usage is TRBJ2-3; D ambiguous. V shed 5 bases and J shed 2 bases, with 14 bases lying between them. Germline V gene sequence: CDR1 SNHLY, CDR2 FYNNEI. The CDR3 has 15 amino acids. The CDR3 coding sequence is TGTGCCAGCAGTCTGATAGGAGAGGACACAGATACGCAGTATTTT. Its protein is CASSLIGEDTDTQYF.

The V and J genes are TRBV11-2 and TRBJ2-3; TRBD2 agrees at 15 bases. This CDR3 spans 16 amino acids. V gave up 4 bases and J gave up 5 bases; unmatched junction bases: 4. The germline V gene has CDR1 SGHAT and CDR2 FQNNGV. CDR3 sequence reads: CASSSGLAGGQDTQYF. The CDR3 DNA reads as TGTGCCAGCAGCTCCGGACTAGCGGGGGGGCAAGATACGCAGTATTTT.

The DNA for the CDR3 is TGCGCCAGCAGCCAAGGGACTGTACGAGGGGCCAACGTCCTGACTTTC. It specifies CASSQGTVRGANVLTF. The V call is TRBV4-1, the J call TRBJ2-6; D is possibly TRBD2 (5 bases). The CDR3 has 16 residues. Germline V CDR1 and CDR2: MGHRA, YSYEKL. The V gene lost 1 base and the J gene lost 4 bases, with 11 bases spanning the gap.

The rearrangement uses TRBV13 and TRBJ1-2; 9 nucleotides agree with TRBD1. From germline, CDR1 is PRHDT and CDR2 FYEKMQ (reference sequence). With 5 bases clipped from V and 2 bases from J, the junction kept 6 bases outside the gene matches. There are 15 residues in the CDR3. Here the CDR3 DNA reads TGTGCCAGCAGCCCCCGACAGGGGGGCAACTATGGCTACACCTTC. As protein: CASSPRQGGNYGYTF.

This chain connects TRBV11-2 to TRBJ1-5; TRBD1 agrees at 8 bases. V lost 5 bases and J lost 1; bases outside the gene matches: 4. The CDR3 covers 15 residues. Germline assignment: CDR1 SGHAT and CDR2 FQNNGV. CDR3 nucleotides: TGTGCCAGCAGCCAGGGGGCAGGGAGCAATCAGCCCCAGCATTTT. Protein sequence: CASSQGAGSNQPQHF.

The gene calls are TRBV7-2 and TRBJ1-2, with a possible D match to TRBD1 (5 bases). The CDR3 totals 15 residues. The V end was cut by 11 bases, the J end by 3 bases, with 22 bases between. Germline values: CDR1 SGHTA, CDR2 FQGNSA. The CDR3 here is CARGRLGTSDYGYTF. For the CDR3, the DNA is TGTGCCCGGGGGAGGTTGGGGACTAGTGACTATGGCTACACCTTC.

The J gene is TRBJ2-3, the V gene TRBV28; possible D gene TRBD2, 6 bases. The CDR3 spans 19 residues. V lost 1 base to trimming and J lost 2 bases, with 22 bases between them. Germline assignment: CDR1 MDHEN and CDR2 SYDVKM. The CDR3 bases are TGTGCCAGCAGTTTATTGGGGGGAGTGGGAGACATATACACAGATACGCAGTATTTT. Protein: CASSLLGGVGDIYTDTQYF.

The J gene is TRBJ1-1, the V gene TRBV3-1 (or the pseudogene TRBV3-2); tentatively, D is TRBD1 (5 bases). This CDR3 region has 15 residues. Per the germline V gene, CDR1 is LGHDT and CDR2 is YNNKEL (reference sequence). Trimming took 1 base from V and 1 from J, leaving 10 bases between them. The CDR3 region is CASSQVGLSNTEAFF. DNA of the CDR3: TGTGCCAGCAGCCAAGTGGGACTGTCGAACACTGAAGCTTTCTTT.